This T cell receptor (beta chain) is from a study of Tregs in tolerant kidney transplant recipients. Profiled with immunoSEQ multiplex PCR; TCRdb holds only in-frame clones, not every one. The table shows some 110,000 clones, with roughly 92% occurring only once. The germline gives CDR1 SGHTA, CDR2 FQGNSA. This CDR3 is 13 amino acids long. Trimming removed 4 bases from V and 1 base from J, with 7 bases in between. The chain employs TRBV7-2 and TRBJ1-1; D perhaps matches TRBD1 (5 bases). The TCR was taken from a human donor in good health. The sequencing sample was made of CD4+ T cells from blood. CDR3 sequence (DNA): TGTGCCAGCAGCTCGGGGGGGAACACTGAAGCTTTCTTT. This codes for CASSSGGNTEAFF.